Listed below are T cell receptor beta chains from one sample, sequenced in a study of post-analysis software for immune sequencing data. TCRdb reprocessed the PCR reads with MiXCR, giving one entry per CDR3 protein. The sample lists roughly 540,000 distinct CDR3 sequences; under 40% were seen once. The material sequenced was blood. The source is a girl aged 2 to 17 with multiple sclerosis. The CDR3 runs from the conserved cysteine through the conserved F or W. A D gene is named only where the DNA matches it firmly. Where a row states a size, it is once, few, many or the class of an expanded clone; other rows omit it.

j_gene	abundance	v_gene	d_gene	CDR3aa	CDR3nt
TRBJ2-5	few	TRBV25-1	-	CASSEYIGQQETQYF	TGTGCCAGCAGTGAATATATTGGTCAGCAAGAGACCCAGTACTTC
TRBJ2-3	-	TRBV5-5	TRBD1	CASSPGDRTYTDTQYF	TGTGCCAGCAGCCCCGGGGACAGGACATACACAGATACGCAGTATTTT
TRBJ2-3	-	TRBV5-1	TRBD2	CASSLGFRRGAGTDTQYF	TGCGCCAGCAGCTTGGGGTTTAGGCGGGGGGCCGGCACAGATACGCAGTATTTT
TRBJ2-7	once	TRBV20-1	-	CSARVSSSYEQYF	TGCAGTGCTAGAGTATCGAGCTCCTACGAGCAGTACTTC
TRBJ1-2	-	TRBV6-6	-	CASSRGDNGYTF	TGTGCCAGCAGTCGGGGGGATAATGGCTACACCTTC
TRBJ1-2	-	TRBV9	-	CASTRGYNYGYTF	TGTGCCTCCACCCGAGGATATAACTATGGCTACACCTTC
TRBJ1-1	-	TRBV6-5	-	CASSYSVRATEAFF	TGTGCCAGCAGTTACTCGGTCAGGGCCACTGAAGCTTTCTTT
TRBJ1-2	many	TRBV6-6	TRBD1	CASSRGTVSNYGYTF	TGTGCCAGCAGTAGGGGGACAGTCTCTAACTATGGCTACACCTTC
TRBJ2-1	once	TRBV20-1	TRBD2	CSARTSGGRYNEQFF	TGCAGTGCGAGGACTAGCGGGGGACGGTACAATGAGCAGTTCTTC
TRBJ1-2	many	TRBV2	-	CASRVGQNYGYTF	TGTGCCAGCAGGGTTGGACAGAACTATGGCTACACCTTC
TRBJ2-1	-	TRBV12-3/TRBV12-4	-	CASSLYGGADEQFF	TGTGCCAGCAGTTTATATGGGGGGGCCGATGAGCAGTTCTTC
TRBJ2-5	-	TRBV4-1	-	CASSQAGRKTQYF	TGCGCCAGCAGCCAAGCAGGACGGAAGACCCAGTACTTC
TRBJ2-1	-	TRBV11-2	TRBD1	CASSSYRDSSYNEQFF	TGTGCCAGCAGCTCGTACAGGGACAGCTCCTACAATGAGCAGTTCTTC
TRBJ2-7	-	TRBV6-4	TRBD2	CASSDSSGGVAEQYF	TGTGCCAGCAGTGACTCTAGCGGGGGGGTTGCTGAGCAGTACTTC
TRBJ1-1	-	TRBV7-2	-	CANSLYANTEAFF	TGTGCCAACAGCTTATACGCCAACACTGAAGCTTTCTTT
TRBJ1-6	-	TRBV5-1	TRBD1	CASSLERAGGSPLHF	TGCGCCAGCAGCTTGGAGAGGGCAGGGGGGTCACCCCTCCACTTT
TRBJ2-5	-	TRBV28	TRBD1	CASSLSGQGAEEQYF	TGTGCCAGCAGTTTAAGTGGACAGGGGGCTGAAGAGCAGTACTTC
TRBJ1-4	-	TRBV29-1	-	CSVGRGLSEKLFF	TGCAGCGTTGGCCGGGGGCTGTCTGAAAAACTGTTTTTT
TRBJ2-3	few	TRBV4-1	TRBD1	CASSQVPAGTGFSDTQYF	TGCGCCAGCAGCCAGGTACCCGCCGGGACAGGCTTTTCAGATACGCAGTATTTT
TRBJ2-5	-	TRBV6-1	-	CASSEEDSQETQYF	TGTGCCAGCAGTGAAGAGGACAGCCAAGAGACCCAGTACTTC